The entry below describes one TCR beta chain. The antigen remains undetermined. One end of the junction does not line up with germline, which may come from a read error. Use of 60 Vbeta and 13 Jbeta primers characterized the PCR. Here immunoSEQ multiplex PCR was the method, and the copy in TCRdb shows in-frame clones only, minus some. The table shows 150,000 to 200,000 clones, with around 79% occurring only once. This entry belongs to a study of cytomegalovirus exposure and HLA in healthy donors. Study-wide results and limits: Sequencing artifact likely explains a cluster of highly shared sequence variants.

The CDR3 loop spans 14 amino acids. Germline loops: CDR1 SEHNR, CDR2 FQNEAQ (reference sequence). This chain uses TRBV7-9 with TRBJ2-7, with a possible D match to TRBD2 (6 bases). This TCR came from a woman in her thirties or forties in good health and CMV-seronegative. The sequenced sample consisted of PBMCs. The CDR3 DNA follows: TGTTCCAGCAGCTTACCGGAGGGGCCAAGGGAGCAGTACTTC. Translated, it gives CSSSLPEGPREQYF.